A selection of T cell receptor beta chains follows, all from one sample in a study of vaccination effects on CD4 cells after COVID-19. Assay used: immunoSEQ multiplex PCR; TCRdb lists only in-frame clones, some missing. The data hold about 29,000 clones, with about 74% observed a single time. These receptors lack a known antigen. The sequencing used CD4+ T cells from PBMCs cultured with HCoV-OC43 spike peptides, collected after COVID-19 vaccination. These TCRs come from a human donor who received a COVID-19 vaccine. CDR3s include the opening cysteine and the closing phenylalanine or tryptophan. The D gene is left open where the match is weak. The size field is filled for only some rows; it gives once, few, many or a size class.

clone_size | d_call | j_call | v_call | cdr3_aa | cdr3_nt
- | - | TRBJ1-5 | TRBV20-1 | CSASPGNSNQPQHF | TGCAGTGCTAGTCCTGGGAATAGCAATCAGCCCCAGCATTTT
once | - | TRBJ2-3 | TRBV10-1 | CASSLDGADTQYF | TGCGCCAGCAGTCTAGACGGAGCAGATACGCAGTATTTT
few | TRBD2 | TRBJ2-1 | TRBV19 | CASSIEGREGVYNEQFF | TGTGCCAGTAGTATAGAAGGACGGGAGGGTGTGTACAATGAGCAGTTCTTC
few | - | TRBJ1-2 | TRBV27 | CASSLSRENYGYTF | TGTGCCAGCAGTTTATCCAGGGAAAACTATGGCTACACCTTC
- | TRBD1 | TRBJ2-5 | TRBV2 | CASSESHRGETQYF | TGTGCCAGCAGTGAATCCCACAGGGGCGAGACCCAGTACTTC
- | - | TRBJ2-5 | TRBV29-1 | CSVALPGQETQYF | TGCAGCGTTGCGCTTCCCGGACAAGAGACCCAGTACTTC
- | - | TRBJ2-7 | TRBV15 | CATSRDQGPYEQYF | TGTGCCACCAGCAGAGATCAAGGCCCCTACGAGCAGTACTTC
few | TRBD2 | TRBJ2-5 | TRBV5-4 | CASSPAGLAVETQYF | TGTGCCAGCAGCCCCGCCGGACTAGCGGTTGAGACCCAGTACTTC
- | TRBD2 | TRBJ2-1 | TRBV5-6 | CASSLFGSGSYYEQFF | TGTGCCAGCAGCTTGTTCGGTAGCGGGAGTTATTATGAGCAGTTCTTC
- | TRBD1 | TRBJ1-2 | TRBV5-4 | CASSLGTGGVNYGYTF | TGTGCCAGCAGCCTAGGGACAGGGGGAGTGAACTATGGCTACACCTTC
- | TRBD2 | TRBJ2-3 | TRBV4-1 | CASSHLSWTSGRSDTQYF | TGCGCCAGCAGCCACCTAAGCTGGACTAGCGGGAGGTCAGATACGCAGTATTTT
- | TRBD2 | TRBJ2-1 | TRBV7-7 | CASSLTSEDEQFF | TGTGCCAGCAGCTTGACTAGCGAGGATGAGCAGTTCTTC
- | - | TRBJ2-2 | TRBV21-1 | CASSRAGSPFRTGELFF | TGTGCCAGCAGCAGGGCAGGGTCCCCTTTTAGGACCGGGGAGCTGTTTTTT
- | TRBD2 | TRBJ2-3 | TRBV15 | CATSRDLLAGDLGTDTQYF | TGTGCCACCAGCAGAGATCTCCTAGCGGGGGACTTGGGCACAGATACGCAGTATTTT
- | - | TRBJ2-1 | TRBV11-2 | CASSLVGNNNEQFF | TGTGCCAGCAGCTTAGTTGGTAATAACAATGAGCAGTTCTTC
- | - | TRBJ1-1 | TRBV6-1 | CASSEAWGESEAFF | TGTGCCAGCAGTGAAGCGTGGGGCGAATCTGAAGCTTTCTTT
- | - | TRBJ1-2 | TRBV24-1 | CATSDVRNPYGYTF | TGTGCCACCAGTGATGTTAGAAACCCCTATGGCTACACCTTC
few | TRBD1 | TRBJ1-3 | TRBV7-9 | CASSLAGTGTGNTIYF | TGTGCCAGCAGCTTAGCGGGGACAGGGACTGGAAACACCATATATTTT
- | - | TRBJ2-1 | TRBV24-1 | CATSDLRTLFF | TGTGCCACCAGTGATTTAAGGACCTTGTTCTTC
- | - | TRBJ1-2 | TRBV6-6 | CASRPPGTALSTF | TGTGCCAGCAGGCCTCCGGGGACCGCGTTGAGCACCTTC
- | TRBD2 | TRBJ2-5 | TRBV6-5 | CASSGLANQETQYF | TGTGCCAGCAGCGGACTAGCGAACCAAGAGACCCAGTACTTC
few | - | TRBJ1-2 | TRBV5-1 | CASSPRGGSDYGYTF | TGCGCCAGCAGCCCCCGAGGGGGGAGTGACTATGGCTACACCTTC
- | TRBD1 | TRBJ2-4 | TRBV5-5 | CASSLQGAGGNIQYF | TGTGCCAGCAGCTTGCAGGGGGCAGGGGGAAACATTCAGTACTTC
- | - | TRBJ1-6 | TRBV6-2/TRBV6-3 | CASSYGSVNSPLHF | TGTGCCAGCAGTTACGGGTCAGTTAATTCACCCCTCCACTTT
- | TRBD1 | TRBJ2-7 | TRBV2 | CASSEATPGSWTGVRYEQYF | TGTGCCAGCAGTGAAGCCACCCCTGGGAGTTGGACAGGGGTACGTTACGAGCAGTACTTC
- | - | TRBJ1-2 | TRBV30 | CAWIFPGSGRRVNGYTF | TGTGCCTGGATATTCCCCGGGTCGGGCAGAAGGGTAAATGGCTACACCTTC
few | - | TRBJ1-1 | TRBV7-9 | CASSLTGGTEAFF | TGTGCCAGCAGCTTAACTGGAGGTACTGAAGCTTTCTTT
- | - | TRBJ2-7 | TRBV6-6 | CASKLDTQNYEQYF | TGTGCCAGCAAATTAGACACTCAAAACTACGAGCAGTACTTC
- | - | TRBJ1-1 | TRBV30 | CAWDRGAEAFF | TGTGCCTGGGACCGCGGGGCTGAAGCTTTCTTT
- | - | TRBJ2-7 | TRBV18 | CASSPPSTDSPKVF | TGTGCCAGCTCACCCCCATCGACGGACAGCCCTAAGGTATTC
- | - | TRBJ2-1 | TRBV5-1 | CASSVQQGSGEQFF | TGCGCCAGCAGCGTACAACAGGGATCGGGTGAGCAGTTCTTC
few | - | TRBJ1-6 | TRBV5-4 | CASSLEAGYNSPLHF | TGTGCCAGCAGCTTGGAGGCAGGGTATAATTCACCCCTCCACTTT
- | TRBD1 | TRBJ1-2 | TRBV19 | CASSILDQGVRIDGYTF | TGTGCCAGTAGTATCCTAGATCAGGGGGTGCGGATAGATGGCTACACCTTC
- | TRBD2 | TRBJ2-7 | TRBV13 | CASRGAGGSYEQYF | TGTGCCAGCAGAGGGGCGGGAGGATCATACGAGCAGTACTTC